This T cell receptor beta chain was identified in a study of cytomegalovirus exposure and HLA in healthy donors. Overall study: Counted in an early data release were approximately 85 million unique TCRs from HLA-typed donors.

Primers included in the PCR were 60 Vbeta and 13 Jbeta primers. Repertoires were generated with immunoSEQ multiplex PCR, while TCRdb's copy carries only in-frame clones and drops some. This sample has some 130,000 clones, with roughly 80% found just once. Notes on this clone: The antigen remains undetermined.

This CDR3 spans 11 amino acids. Germline V CDR1 and CDR2: SGHTA, FQGNSA. The V and J ends lost 6 bases and 4 bases respectively, with 4 bases between them. At the time of sampling, donors were nominally healthy, though unrecorded immune exposures were likely. Study-wide results and caveats: Analysis performed later found around 15,000 TCR beta sequences associated with HLA alleles at 0.05 false discovery rate.

Sequenced sample: PBMCs. The rearrangement uses TRBV7-2 and TRBJ2-1; D unclear. This TCR came from a woman in her 40s in good health and CMV-seronegative. The CDR3 protein is CASREYNEQFF. The DNA for the CDR3 is TGTGCCAGCAGGGAGTACAATGAGCAGTTCTTC.